This T cell receptor beta chain comes out of a study of graft-versus-host responses after intestinal transplantation. Data came from immunoSEQ multiplex PCR; TCRdb stores just in-frame clones and leaves some out. The sample holds over 60,000 clones, roughly 89% seen once. CDR3 size: 14 residues. The germline CDR1 and CDR2 sequences are SGDLS and YYNGEE. Deletions cut 4 bases from V and 4 bases from J, with 14 bases between. The source of this sequence is a human patient who received an intestinal transplant, so some T cells may come from the graft donor. The sequencing used bone marrow, collected nearly 750 days after intestinal transplantation. The chain joins TRBV9 to TRBJ2-5; no definite D call. The CDR3 protein is CASSPPASLETQYF. DNA for the CDR3: TGTGCCAGCAGCCCACCGGCCTCCTTAGAGACCCAGTACTTC.